A selection of T cell receptor beta chains follows, all from one sample in a study of a mutant IDH1 vaccine in newly diagnosed glioma. Using immunoSEQ multiplex PCR, the repertoire was profiled, and TCRdb retains in-frame clones only, with some absent. The sample holds around 87,000 clones, 83% seen once. The input for sequencing was PBMCs, taken from a glioma patient treated with radiotherapy, temozolomide or both. These receptors originate from a woman aged 50 to 60 with glioma. CDR3s include the opening cysteine and the closing phenylalanine or tryptophan. The D gene is left open where the match is weak. Where a row states a size, it is once, few, many or the class of an expanded clone; other rows omit it.

size	D	V	J	CDR3	DNA
NA	TRBD1	TRBV5-1	TRBJ2-1	CASSLGTGGTDEQFF	TGCGCCAGCAGCTTGGGGACAGGGGGCACGGATGAGCAGTTCTTC
NA	NA	TRBV30	TRBJ1-3	CAWIRTGNTIYF	TGTGCCTGGATCCGGACTGGAAACACCATATATTTT
NA	NA	TRBV6-1	TRBJ2-3	CASSDWQGQYF	TGTGCCAGCAGTGATTGGCAGGGTCAGTATTTT
NA	NA	TRBV29-1	TRBJ1-2	CSVEMGKASGYTF	TGCAGCGTTGAAATGGGGAAGGCAAGTGGCTACACCTTC
NA	NA	TRBV5-1	TRBJ1-1	CASSGGTENTEAFF	TGCGCCAGCAGCGGAGGGACGGAGAACACTGAAGCTTTCTTT
NA	NA	TRBV28	TRBJ2-3	CASSPLVGSGTDTQYF	TGTGCCAGCAGTCCCCTGGTCGGGTCAGGTACAGATACGCAGTATTTT
NA	NA	TRBV18	TRBJ2-2	CASSPQHANTGELFF	TGTGCCAGCTCACCACAGCACGCTAACACCGGGGAGCTGTTTTTT
NA	NA	TRBV4-3	TRBJ1-2	CASSQDQREDYGYTF	TGCGCCAGCAGCCAAGATCAGCGAGAGGACTATGGCTACACCTTC
NA	NA	TRBV10-3	TRBJ2-3	CAIARDNPTDTQYF	TGTGCCATCGCGAGGGACAACCCCACAGATACGCAGTATTTT
NA	NA	TRBV5-7	TRBJ2-7	CASSPLQDSHEQYF	TGTGCCAGCAGCCCCCTACAGGACAGCCACGAGCAGTACTTC
NA	TRBD1	TRBV5-5	TRBJ1-1	CASSLRQGDYTEAFF	TGTGCCAGCAGCTTAAGACAGGGAGATTACACTGAAGCTTTCTTT
NA	TRBD1	TRBV6-1	TRBJ1-5	CASSERDSNQPQHF	TGTGCCAGCAGTGAACGGGACAGTAATCAGCCCCAGCATTTT
NA	TRBD1	TRBV5-1	TRBJ1-4	CASSTGDRAVNEKLFF	TGCGCCAGCAGCACCGGGGACAGGGCTGTTAATGAAAAACTGTTTTTT
NA	TRBD1	TRBV9	TRBJ2-1	CASSVVDRGPFGEQFF	TGTGCCAGCAGCGTAGTTGACAGGGGCCCGTTCGGTGAGCAGTTCTTC
NA	NA	TRBV9	TRBJ2-5	CASSVDGRERETQYF	TGTGCCAGCAGCGTAGACGGCAGGGAGAGAGAGACCCAGTACTTC
once	NA	TRBV7-2	TRBJ2-7	CASSFLGGVSYEQYF	TGTGCCAGCAGCTTCCTCGGAGGGGTGAGTTACGAGCAGTACTTC
NA	NA	TRBV5-6	TRBJ1-5	CASIPLGNDSNQPQHF	TGTGCCAGCATCCCCCTAGGGAATGATAGCAATCAGCCCCAGCATTTT
NA	NA	TRBV30	TRBJ1-5	CAWSVGSGENQPQHF	TGTGCCTGGAGTGTAGGGTCAGGGGAGAATCAGCCCCAGCATTTT
few	NA	TRBV28	TRBJ1-2	CASSVRNYGYTF	TGTGCCAGCAGTGTCAGAAACTATGGCTACACCTTC
NA	NA	TRBV19	TRBJ2-7	CASGPGGTYEQYF	TGTGCCAGTGGTCCTGGGGGGACCTACGAGCAGTACTTC
NA	NA	TRBV9	TRBJ1-4	CASSVAGDEKLFF	TGTGCCAGCAGCGTAGCAGGGGATGAAAAACTGTTTTTT
few	NA	TRBV25-1	TRBJ2-2	CASSAAGSNGELFF	TGTGCCAGCAGTGCAGCCGGTTCGAACGGGGAGCTGTTTTTT
NA	TRBD2	TRBV6-1	TRBJ2-3	CASSARTSGTDTQYF	TGTGCCAGCAGTGCCAGGACTAGCGGCACAGATACGCAGTATTTT
NA	TRBD1	TRBV29-1	TRBJ2-1	CSARQGASNEQFF	TGCAGCGCTCGACAGGGGGCTAGCAATGAGCAGTTCTTC
once	TRBD2	TRBV5-4	TRBJ2-3	CASSLSAGGSTDTQYF	TGTGCCAGCAGCTTGTCGGCGGGGGGTTCCACAGATACGCAGTATTTT
NA	NA	TRBV5-1	TRBJ2-3	CASSLRQVGDTQYF	TGCGCCAGCAGCTTGAGGCAGGTTGGGGATACGCAGTATTTT
NA	NA	TRBV9	TRBJ1-3	CASSPYHGPGNTIYF	TGTGCCAGCAGCCCTTATCATGGGCCGGGAAACACCATATATTTT
NA	TRBD2	TRBV9	TRBJ2-3	CASSRGSGGPTDTQYF	TGTGCCAGCAGTAGGGGGAGCGGGGGGCCCACAGATACGCAGTATTTT
NA	TRBD2	TRBV5-1	TRBJ2-7	CASSLGLTSGGNYEQYF	TGCGCCAGCAGCTTAGGGTTAACTAGCGGGGGGAACTACGAGCAGTACTTC
once	NA	TRBV5-1	TRBJ1-1	CASSLQARAEAFF	TGCGCCAGCAGCTTGCAGGCACGCGCTGAAGCTTTCTTT
NA	NA	TRBV27	TRBJ1-1	CASSFGGLNTEAFF	TGTGCCAGCAGTTTTGGGGGACTGAACACTGAAGCTTTCTTT
few	TRBD1	TRBV6-5	TRBJ1-1	CASTSADRDAFF	TGTGCCAGCACTTCTGCGGACAGGGACGCTTTCTTT
NA	NA	TRBV5-1	TRBJ1-2	CASSSILKPGPNPSGGYTF	TGCGCCAGCAGCTCCATTCTCAAGCCGGGCCCTAATCCTTCGGGGGGCTACACCTTC
NA	NA	TRBV18	TRBJ2-7	CASSPQATYEQYF	TGTGCCAGCTCACCCCAGGCCACCTACGAGCAGTACTTC
NA	NA	TRBV5-1	TRBJ1-1	CASSVQGPNTEAFF	TGCGCCAGCAGCGTGCAGGGCCCGAACACTGAAGCTTTCTTT
NA	NA	TRBV7-2	TRBJ2-1	CASSLGSYNEQFF	TGTGCCAGCAGCTTAGGGAGCTACAATGAGCAGTTCTTC
NA	NA	TRBV19	TRBJ2-3	CASRRSVGDTQYF	TGTGCCAGTAGGCGCAGTGTTGGGGATACGCAGTATTTT
NA	TRBD2	TRBV15	TRBJ2-5	CATSRASGGILQETQYF	TGTGCCACCAGCAGAGCAAGCGGGGGGATACTACAAGAGACCCAGTACTTC
NA	NA	TRBV5-4	TRBJ2-3	CASSTSQGTDTQYF	TGTGCCAGCAGCACCTCCCAGGGCACAGATACGCAGTATTTT
NA	NA	TRBV5-5	TRBJ2-7	CASSLGWAATYEQYF	TGTGCCAGCAGCTTGGGGTGGGCAGCTACTTACGAGCAGTACTTC
NA	NA	TRBV6-6	TRBJ1-5	CASSWGAGTGNQPQHF	TGTGCCAGCAGCTGGGGGGCAGGGACGGGCAATCAGCCCCAGCATTTT
NA	TRBD1	TRBV5-1	TRBJ2-2	CASTAGQGGTGELFF	TGCGCCAGCACCGCAGGACAGGGTGGAACCGGGGAGCTGTTTTTT
NA	TRBD1	TRBV20-1	TRBJ1-1	CSADRGAEAFF	TGCAGTGCCGACAGGGGCGCTGAAGCTTTCTTT
NA	NA	TRBV9	TRBJ1-2	CASGWSREGGNYGYTF	TGTGCCAGCGGATGGAGTAGGGAAGGAGGCAACTATGGCTACACCTTC
NA	NA	TRBV7-2	TRBJ2-5	CASSYRLGMETQYF	TGTGCCAGCAGCTACCGACTTGGAATGGAGACCCAGTACTTC
NA	TRBD1	TRBV2	TRBJ1-6	CASSPGGTGGDSPLHF	TGTGCCAGCAGCCCCGGGGGGACAGGGGGCGATTCACCCCTCCACTTT
NA	TRBD1	TRBV7-8	TRBJ1-1	CASSNRQGTEAFF	TGTGCCAGCAGCAATAGACAGGGAACTGAAGCTTTCTTT
NA	NA	TRBV7-9	TRBJ2-2	CASSLGLGTIGELFF	TGTGCCAGCAGCTTAGGACTAGGGACAATCGGGGAGCTGTTTTTT
NA	TRBD1	TRBV11-2	TRBJ2-2	CASSWDRAGELFF	TGTGCCAGCAGTTGGGACAGGGCCGGGGAGCTGTTTTTT
NA	NA	TRBV10-3	TRBJ1-2	CAISQTMRGYTF	TGTGCCATCAGCCAAACGATGAGAGGCTACACCTTC
NA	NA	TRBV4-1	TRBJ1-3	CASSQGEANSGNTIYF	TGCGCCAGCAGCCAAGGGGAGGCCAACTCTGGAAACACCATATATTTT
NA	NA	TRBV30	TRBJ1-1	CAWSVVYTEAFF	TGTGCCTGGAGTGTTGTGTACACTGAAGCTTTCTTT
NA	NA	TRBV2	TRBJ2-7	CASSDGLGREHEQYF	TGTGCCAGCAGTGATGGGCTTGGCAGGGAACACGAGCAGTACTTC
NA	NA	TRBV7-9	TRBJ2-1	CASSPLGTHEQFF	TGTGCCAGCAGCCCCTTGGGGACCCATGAGCAGTTCTTC
once	NA	TRBV4-1	TRBJ2-1	CASSELPSYNEQFF	TGCGCCAGCAGCGAGCTCCCGTCCTACAATGAGCAGTTCTTC
NA	NA	TRBV7-9	TRBJ1-1	CASSRLRDVNTEAFF	TGTGCCAGCAGCCGCTTGAGGGACGTGAACACTGAAGCTTTCTTT
NA	NA	TRBV11-3	TRBJ2-5	CASSLGGGPQETQYF	TGTGCCAGCAGCTTGGGTGGGGGCCCCCAAGAGACCCAGTACTTC
NA	NA	TRBV6-6	TRBJ1-5	CASSSTPGPGKPQHF	TGTGCCAGCAGTTCCACCCCGGGACCCGGGAAGCCCCAGCATTTT
NA	NA	TRBV30	TRBJ1-6	CAWSVRYTEEPLHF	TGTGCCTGGAGTGTACGCTACACCGAGGAGCCCCTCCACTTT
few	NA	TRBV2	TRBJ1-3	CASSAGVGGWGNTIYF	TGTGCCAGCAGCGCCGGAGTCGGAGGGTGGGGAAACACCATATATTTT